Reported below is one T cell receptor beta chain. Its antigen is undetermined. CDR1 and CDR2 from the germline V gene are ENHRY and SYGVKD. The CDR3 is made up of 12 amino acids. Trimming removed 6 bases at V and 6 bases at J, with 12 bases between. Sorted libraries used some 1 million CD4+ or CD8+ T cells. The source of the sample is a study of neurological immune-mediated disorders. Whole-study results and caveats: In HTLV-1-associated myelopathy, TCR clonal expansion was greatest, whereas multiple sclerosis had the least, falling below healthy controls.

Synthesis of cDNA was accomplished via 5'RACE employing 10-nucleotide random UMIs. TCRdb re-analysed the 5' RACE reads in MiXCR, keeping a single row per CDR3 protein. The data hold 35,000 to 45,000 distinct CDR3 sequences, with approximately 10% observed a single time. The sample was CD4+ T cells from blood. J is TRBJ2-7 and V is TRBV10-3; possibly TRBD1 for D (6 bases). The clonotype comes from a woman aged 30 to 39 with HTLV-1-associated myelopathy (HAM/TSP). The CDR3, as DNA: TGTGCCATCAGCGGTACAGGGAGCGAGCAGTACTTC. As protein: CAISGTGSEQYF.